The subject of this entry is one TCR beta chain. This sample was taken from a study of blood T cell repertoires in COVID-19. Study-wide background: Samples taken during acute and convalescent COVID-19 were collected in the United States, Italy and Spain.

The junction had 7 bases not matched to a gene; V was cut back by 1 base and J by 5 bases. Germline V CDR1 and CDR2: SGHRS, YFSETQ. The CDR3 is 16 residues long. Under the authors' procedure: Counts of nucleated cells, estimated from reference gene primer amplification, were obtained. Data came from immunoSEQ multiplex PCR; TCRdb stores just in-frame clones and leaves some out. The V and J calls and clone size come from that table; D and trimming were worked out from the DNA. The sample lists fewer than 500,000 clones; 81% were seen once. What was sequenced was peripheral blood. The receptor was derived from a human donor with acute or convalescent COVID-19. The donor label of this sample is uncertain. The V gene is TRBV5-1, the J gene TRBJ2-7; 12 bases agree with TRBD2. CDR3 sequence reads: CASSLNGLAGSHEQYF. The CDR3 nucleotides are TGCGCCAGCAGCTTGAACGGACTAGCGGGATCCCACGAGCAGTACTTC.